The entry below gives a single T cell receptor beta chain sequence along with its context. The antigen remains undetermined. The PCR made use of 60 Vbeta and 13 Jbeta primers. Profiled with immunoSEQ multiplex PCR; TCRdb holds only in-frame clones, not every one. The sample consists of 150,000 or so clones, approximately 73% of them appearing once. This sample stems from a study of cytomegalovirus exposure and HLA in healthy donors. Study-level points and caveats: Later work found that TCR association rates differed between HLA loci; DRB1 had the most and HLA-C the fewest. Later on, a genetic analysis was performed. It linked a missense variant in DCLRE1C with V- and J-gene trimming of TCR beta. CMV serostatus was the only immune exposure information that was available.

V gave up 5 bases and J gave up 4 bases, with 16 bases separating them. The V gene's germline CDR1 is SEHNR and CDR2 FQNEAQ (reference sequence). The CDR3 is 15 amino acids. Sequences were obtained from PBMCs. The chain employs TRBV7-9 and TRBJ2-3, with D perhaps TRBD2 (7 bases). The origin of this receptor is a woman younger than 35 in good health and CMV-seronegative. The CDR3 is CASSTAGANADTQYF. The CDR3 DNA reads as TGTGCCAGCAGCACGGCGGGGGCTAACGCAGATACGCAGTATTTT.